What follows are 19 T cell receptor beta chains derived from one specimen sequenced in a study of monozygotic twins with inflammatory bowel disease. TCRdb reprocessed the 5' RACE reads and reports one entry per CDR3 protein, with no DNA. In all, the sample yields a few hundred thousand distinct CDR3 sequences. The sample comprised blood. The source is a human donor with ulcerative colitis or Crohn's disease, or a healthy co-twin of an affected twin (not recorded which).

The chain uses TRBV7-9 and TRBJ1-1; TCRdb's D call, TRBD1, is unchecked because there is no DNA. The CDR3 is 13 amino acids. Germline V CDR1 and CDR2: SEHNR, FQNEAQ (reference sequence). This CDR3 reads CASSPQGVTEAFF. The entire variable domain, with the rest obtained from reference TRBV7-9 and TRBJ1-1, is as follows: DTGVSQNPRHKITKRGQNVTFRCDPISEHNRLYWYRQTLGQGPEFLTYFQNEAQLEKSRLLSDRFSAERPKGSFSTLEIQRTEQGDSAMYLCASSPQGVTEAFFGQGTRLTVV.

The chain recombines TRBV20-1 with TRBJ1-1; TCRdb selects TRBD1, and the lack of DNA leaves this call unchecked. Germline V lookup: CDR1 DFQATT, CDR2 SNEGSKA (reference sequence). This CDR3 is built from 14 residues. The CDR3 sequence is CSARWDRSRAEAFF.

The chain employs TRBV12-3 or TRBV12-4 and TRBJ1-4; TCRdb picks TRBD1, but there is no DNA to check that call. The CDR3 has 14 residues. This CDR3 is CASSPGQGKGKLFF.

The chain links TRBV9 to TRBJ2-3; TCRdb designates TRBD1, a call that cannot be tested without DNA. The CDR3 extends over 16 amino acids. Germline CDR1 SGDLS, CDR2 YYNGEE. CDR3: CASSPRGQPSTDTQYF.

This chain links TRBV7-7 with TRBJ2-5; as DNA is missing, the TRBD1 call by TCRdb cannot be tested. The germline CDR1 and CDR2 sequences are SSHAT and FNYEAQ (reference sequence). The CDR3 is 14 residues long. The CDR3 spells CASSLGFPSETQYF.

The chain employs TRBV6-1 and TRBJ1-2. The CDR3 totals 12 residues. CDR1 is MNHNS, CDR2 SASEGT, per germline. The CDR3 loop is CASRRQLYGYTF.

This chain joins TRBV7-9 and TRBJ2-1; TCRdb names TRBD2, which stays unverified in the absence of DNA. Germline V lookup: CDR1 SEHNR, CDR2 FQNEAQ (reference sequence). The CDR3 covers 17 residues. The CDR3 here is CASSSAMGLMGYNEQFF. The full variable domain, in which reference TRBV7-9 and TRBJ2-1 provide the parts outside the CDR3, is DTGVSQNPRHKITKRGQNVTFRCDPISEHNRLYWYRQTLGQGPEFLTYFQNEAQLEKSRLLSDRFSAERPKGSFSTLEIQRTEQGDSAMYLCASSSAMGLMGYNEQFFGPGTRLTVL.

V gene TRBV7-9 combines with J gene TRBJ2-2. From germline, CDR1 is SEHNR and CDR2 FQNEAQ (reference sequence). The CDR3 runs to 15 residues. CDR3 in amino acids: CASSFSPLDTGELFF.

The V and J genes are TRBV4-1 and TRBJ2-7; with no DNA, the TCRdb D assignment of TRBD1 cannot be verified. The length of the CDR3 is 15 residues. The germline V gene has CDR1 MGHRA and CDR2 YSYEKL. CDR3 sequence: CASSRGTGASYEQYF.

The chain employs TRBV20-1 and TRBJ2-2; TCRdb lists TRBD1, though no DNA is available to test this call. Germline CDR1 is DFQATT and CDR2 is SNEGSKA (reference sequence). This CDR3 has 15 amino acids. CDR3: CSARDPRTVTGELFF.

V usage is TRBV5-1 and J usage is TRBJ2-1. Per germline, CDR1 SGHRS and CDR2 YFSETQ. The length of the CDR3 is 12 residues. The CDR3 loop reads CASSLGTNEQFF.

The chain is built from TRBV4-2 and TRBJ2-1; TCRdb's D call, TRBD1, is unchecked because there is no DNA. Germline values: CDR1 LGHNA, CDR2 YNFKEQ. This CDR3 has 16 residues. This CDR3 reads CASSQDRQGPYNEQFF.

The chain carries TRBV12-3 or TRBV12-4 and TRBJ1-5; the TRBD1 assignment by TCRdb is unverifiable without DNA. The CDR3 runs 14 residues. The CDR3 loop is CASRVGTDNQPQHF.

The CDR3 sequence is CAISDTAVTGELFF. The V call is TRBV10-3, the J call TRBJ2-2. The CDR3 is 14 residues long. In germline, CDR1 is ENHRY, CDR2 SYGVKD.

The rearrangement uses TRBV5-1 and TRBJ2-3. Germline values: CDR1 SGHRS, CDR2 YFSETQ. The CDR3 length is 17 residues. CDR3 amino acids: CASSLAWQVESTDTQYF.

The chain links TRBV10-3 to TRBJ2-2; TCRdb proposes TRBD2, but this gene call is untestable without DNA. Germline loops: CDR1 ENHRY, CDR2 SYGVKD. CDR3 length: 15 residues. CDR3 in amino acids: CAIQTSGKTYGELFF.

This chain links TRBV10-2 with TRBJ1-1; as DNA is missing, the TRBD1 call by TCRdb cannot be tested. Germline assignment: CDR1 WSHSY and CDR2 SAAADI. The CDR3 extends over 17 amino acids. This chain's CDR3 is CASSESVTGIGNTEAFF.

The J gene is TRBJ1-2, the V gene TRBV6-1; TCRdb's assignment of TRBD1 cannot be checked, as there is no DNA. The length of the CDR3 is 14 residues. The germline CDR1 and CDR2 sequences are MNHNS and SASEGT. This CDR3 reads CASTNAPRGYGYTF.

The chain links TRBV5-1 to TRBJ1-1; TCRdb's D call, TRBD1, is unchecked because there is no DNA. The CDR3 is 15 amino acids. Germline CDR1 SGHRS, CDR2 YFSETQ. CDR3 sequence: CASSFQGIGYTEAFF.